Listed below are T cell receptor beta chains from one sample, sequenced in a study of spatial heterogeneity in lung cancer. TCRdb used MiXCR to reprocess the 5' RACE reads, holding one entry per CDR3 protein. The sample has about 85,000 distinct CDR3 sequences; approximately 20% are singletons. This sample comprised PBMCs, obtained at surgery. The receptor source for this set is a male donor with early-stage non-small cell lung cancer. Both conserved end residues are part of each CDR3. A D gene is named only where the DNA matches it firmly. A clone size is listed for some rows: how often the clone was seen (once, few, many), or a class if it is expanded.

DNA: TGTGCCACCGAACTAGCGGGCAAAGCCGCTCAAGAGACCCAGTACTTC
CDR3: CATELAGKAAQETQYF
size: NA
J: TRBJ2-5
length: 16
V: TRBV6-1
D: TRBD2

DNA: TGCGCCAGCAGGGGAACTAGCACAGATACGCAGTATTTT
CDR3: CASRGTSTDTQYF
size: many
J: TRBJ2-3
length: 13
V: TRBV5-1
D: NA

DNA: TGTGCCAGCAGTTACTCCGCAGGGACGAACACTGAAGCTTTCTTT
CDR3: CASSYSAGTNTEAFF
size: NA
J: TRBJ1-1
length: 15
V: TRBV6-2/TRBV6-3
D: NA

DNA: TGTGCCAGCTCACCGGGACAGGGCGCAGACGAGCAGTACTTC
CDR3: CASSPGQGADEQYF
size: few
J: TRBJ2-7
length: 14
V: TRBV18
D: TRBD1

DNA: TGTGCCAGCTCCAGGGGACAGGGGGCCTACGAGCAGTACTTC
CDR3: CASSRGQGAYEQYF
size: NA
J: TRBJ2-7
length: 14
V: TRBV18
D: TRBD1

DNA: TGTGCCAGCAGCCACGCAACCCCCCGCGGGGGGATGAGACATACGCAGTATTTT
CDR3: CASSHATPRGGMRHTQYF
size: many
J: TRBJ2-3
length: 18
V: TRBV4-2
D: TRBD2

DNA: TGTGCCAGCAGCCTGACAGGGGACGGCTACGAGCAGTACTTC
CDR3: CASSLTGDGYEQYF
size: few
J: TRBJ2-7
length: 14
V: TRBV7-9
D: TRBD1

DNA: TGTGCCATCAGTGAGTCGAAAACGGGGTCGGGAGAGACCCAGTACTTC
CDR3: CAISESKTGSGETQYF
size: few
J: TRBJ2-5
length: 16
V: TRBV10-3
D: NA

DNA: TGTGCCAGTAGTCGACAGGGCCGGAGCTCCTATAATTCACCCCTCCACTTT
CDR3: CASSRQGRSSYNSPLHF
size: few
J: TRBJ1-6
length: 17
V: TRBV19
D: TRBD1

DNA: TGCAGTGCTGGAAGCTATTCCTACGAGCAGTACTTC
CDR3: CSAGSYSYEQYF
size: NA
J: TRBJ2-7
length: 12
V: TRBV20-1
D: NA

DNA: TGTGCCAGCAGTTTCTTCGGCAGAAACACTGAAGCTTTCTTT
CDR3: CASSFFGRNTEAFF
size: NA
J: TRBJ1-1
length: 14
V: TRBV27
D: NA

DNA: TGTGCCAGCTCCCTGGGGGGTAGGAGAGGCCAGCCCCAGCATTTT
CDR3: CASSLGGRRGQPQHF
size: few
J: TRBJ1-5
length: 15
V: TRBV6-1
D: NA

DNA: TGTGCCTGGAGTCCTGGCCATGTGGGTCAGCCCCAGCATTTT
CDR3: CAWSPGHVGQPQHF
size: few
J: TRBJ1-5
length: 14
V: TRBV30
D: NA

DNA: TGTGCCAGCAGCCCGAGGGGTGTAAATGAGCAGTTCTTC
CDR3: CASSPRGVNEQFF
size: few
J: TRBJ2-1
length: 13
V: TRBV5-4
D: NA

DNA: TGTGCCAGCACCCAGGGACAGCGAAGGGGGGAAAAACTGTTTTTT
CDR3: CASTQGQRRGEKLFF
size: NA
J: TRBJ1-4
length: 15
V: TRBV6-1
D: TRBD1

DNA: TGTGCCAGTACCATAGGGGACGGGGACGCAGATACGCAGTATTTT
CDR3: CASTIGDGDADTQYF
size: few
J: TRBJ2-3
length: 15
V: TRBV19
D: NA

DNA: TGCAGTGCTAGTCGAGGGGGCGAGTACGAGCAGTACTTC
CDR3: CSASRGGEYEQYF
size: few
J: TRBJ2-7
length: 13
V: TRBV20-1
D: TRBD1

DNA: TGCGCCAGCAGCGAACTAGCGGGGGGAGTCAATGAGCAGTTCTTC
CDR3: CASSELAGGVNEQFF
size: NA
J: TRBJ2-1
length: 15
V: TRBV5-1
D: TRBD2

DNA: TGTGCCAGCAACCCGGGACTGGGATTCGCAGATACGCAGTATTTT
CDR3: CASNPGLGFADTQYF
size: NA
J: TRBJ2-3
length: 15
V: TRBV27
D: NA

DNA: TGTGCCAGCAGTTTATCCCTTACGGGAGGGGACCTTGTTGAAGCTTTCTTT
CDR3: CASSLSLTGGDLVEAFF
size: few
J: TRBJ1-1
length: 17
V: TRBV28
D: NA

DNA: TGCGCCAGCAGCCAGCCGGGACGGAGGCAGGATTTTAACTATGGCTACACCTTC
CDR3: CASSQPGRRQDFNYGYTF
size: few
J: TRBJ1-2
length: 18
V: TRBV4-1
D: NA

DNA: TGTGCCAGCAGTTTAGTATTCTCTAGCGGGAGTCCCTACGAGCAGTACTTC
CDR3: CASSLVFSSGSPYEQYF
size: NA
J: TRBJ2-7
length: 17
V: TRBV28
D: TRBD2

DNA: TGTGCCAGCAGTTACTCGAGTTTAGCGGGAGTGGGGGCAACCTACAATGAGCAGTTCTTC
CDR3: CASSYSSLAGVGATYNEQFF
size: many
J: TRBJ2-1
length: 20
V: TRBV6-6
D: TRBD2

DNA: TGTGCCAGCAGCCAATCCATAGCTTCCCACGAGCAGTACTTC
CDR3: CASSQSIASHEQYF
size: NA
J: TRBJ2-7
length: 14
V: TRBV3-1
D: NA

DNA: TGCAGTGCTAGAGACCCCAGGGGGAGCACTGAAGCTTTCTTT
CDR3: CSARDPRGSTEAFF
size: few
J: TRBJ1-1
length: 14
V: TRBV20-1
D: TRBD1

DNA: TGTGCCAGCAGCTCATGGCAGCATGCCGGCAATGAGCAGTTCTTC
CDR3: CASSSWQHAGNEQFF
size: many
J: TRBJ2-1
length: 15
V: TRBV7-9
D: NA

DNA: TGCGCCAGCAGCTTGGATACTACAGGGGGTGGTGAGCAGTACTTC
CDR3: CASSLDTTGGGEQYF
size: NA
J: TRBJ2-7
length: 15
V: TRBV5-1
D: TRBD1

DNA: TGTGCCAGCAGTTTCCACCGGGACCAGCAGTACTTC
CDR3: CASSFHRDQQYF
size: few
J: TRBJ2-7
length: 12
V: TRBV12-3/TRBV12-4
D: NA

DNA: TGTGCCAGCACCACCTCCGGGTTCCAAAGGGTAACTGAAGCTTTCTTT
CDR3: CASTTSGFQRVTEAFF
size: few
J: TRBJ1-1
length: 16
V: TRBV11-1
D: NA

DNA: TGTGCCAGCAGGGAGCCGGGGGCCGATGAGCAGTTCTTC
CDR3: CASREPGADEQFF
size: NA
J: TRBJ2-1
length: 13
V: TRBV12-3/TRBV12-4
D: NA

DNA: TGTGCCAGCAGCTTAGATCCAAGCGGGGCACTCTACGAGCAGTACTTT
CDR3: CASSLDPSGALYEQYF
size: once
J: TRBJ2-7
length: 16
V: TRBV11-3
D: TRBD2

DNA: TGTGCCAGCAGTGGGGCTGACAGGGATGAAAAACTGTTTTTT
CDR3: CASSGADRDEKLFF
size: NA
J: TRBJ1-4
length: 14
V: TRBV27
D: TRBD1

DNA: TGCACCAGCAGCCCGACAGCGAACACTGAAGCTTTCTTT
CDR3: CTSSPTANTEAFF
size: NA
J: TRBJ1-1
length: 13
V: TRBV5-1
D: NA

DNA: TGTGCCAGCTCTAACAGGACCGAGCTGTTTTTT
CDR3: CASSNRTELFF
size: NA
J: TRBJ2-2
length: 11
V: TRBV6-5
D: NA

DNA: TGCAGTGCCGCGAGGACTAGCGGGGGAGTAGATACGCAGTATTTT
CDR3: CSAARTSGGVDTQYF
size: many
J: TRBJ2-3
length: 15
V: TRBV20-1
D: TRBD2

DNA: TGTGCCAGCAGCTTAGGGCTAGCGGCGATTGAGACCCAGTACTTC
CDR3: CASSLGLAAIETQYF
size: NA
J: TRBJ2-5
length: 15
V: TRBV5-4
D: TRBD2